The 28 T cell receptor beta chains listed next were all sequenced from one sample in a study of blood T cell repertoires in COVID-19. This table comes from immunoSEQ multiplex PCR, and its TCRdb copy is limited to in-frame clones, with some not included. The sample has 490,000 or so clones, approximately 87% seen once. The sequenced sample was PBMCs or T cells enriched from blood (not recorded which). The receptor source for this set is a woman aged 40 to 50 who had recovered from COVID-19.

The chain uses TRBV19 and TRBJ1-2; D ambiguous. Trimming pared 5 bases from V and 4 bases from J, leaving 11 bases between. The V gene's germline CDR1 is LNHDA and CDR2 SQIVND (reference sequence). The CDR3 totals 13 residues. As DNA, the CDR3 is TGTGCCAGTAGTTCTGGGAGAAGCTATGGCTACACCTTC. It encodes CASSSGRSYGYTF.

This chain connects TRBV7-2 to TRBJ1-2; unclear D gene. This CDR3 region has 14 residues. V lost 1 base to trimming and J lost 5 bases, with 11 bases between them. CDR1 is SGHTA, CDR2 FQGNSA, per germline. CDR3 DNA: TGTGCCAGCAGCTTAGATAGCAAGAATTATGGCTACACCTTC. Translating gives CASSLDSKNYGYTF.

The genes are TRBV11-3 and TRBJ2-7; TRBD1 matches at 8 bases. The CDR3 spans 13 residues. J was trimmed by 6 bases and V by 1 base; bases with no gene match: 2. Germline V gene data show CDR1 as SGHNT and CDR2 as YENEEA. The DNA for the CDR3 is TGTGCCAGCAGCTTAGGAACAGGGGGCGAGCAGTACTTC. It encodes CASSLGTGGEQYF.

This clone was observed once. V and J are TRBV14 and TRBJ1-4; perhaps TRBD1 as D (6 bases). Germline assignment: CDR1 SGHDN and CDR2 FVKESK. V was pared by 5 bases and J by 8 bases, with 9 bases between. The CDR3 has 12 amino acids. The CDR3 bases are TGTGCCAGCAGCGCAAGGGGGGAAAAACTGTTTTTT. Its protein is CASSARGEKLFF.

Notes on this clone: A junction end diverges from the germline sequence, so it may reflect a read error. This sequence joins TRBV6-5 and TRBJ1-2; tentatively, D is TRBD1 (5 bases). Germline lookup yields CDR1 MNHEY and CDR2 SVGAGI. The length of the CDR3 is 12 residues. The CDR3 sequence is CASSYSGHKLAF. The CDR3 DNA reads as TGTGCCAGCAGTTACTCGGGGCACAAGCTGGCCTTC.

V usage is TRBV30 and J usage is TRBJ2-7; TRBD1 aligns across 11 bases. Per germline, CDR1 GTSNPN and CDR2 SVGIG (reference sequence). CDR3 length: 14 amino acids. Losses at the gene ends were 3 bases for V and 4 bases for J; bases not matched to a gene: 5. The CDR3 region is CAWRRTGGRYEQYF. CDR3 coding DNA: TGTGCCTGGAGGCGGACAGGGGGCAGGTACGAGCAGTACTTC.

About this clone itself: This sequence may be a read error, since a much larger clone differs from it by one base. This chain uses TRBV7-9 with TRBJ2-7; TRBD2 aligns across 9 bases. The CDR3 extends over 14 amino acids. The trim removed 2 bases at V and 4 bases at J, leaving 3 bases unmatched. Germline values: CDR1 SEHNR, CDR2 FQNEAQ (reference sequence). As DNA, the CDR3 is TGTGCCAGCAGCTTATATAGCGGGAGTTACGAGCAGTACTTC. It translates to CASSLYSGSYEQYF.

The chain combines TRBV5-1 with TRBJ1-1; TRBD1 is a possible D gene (6 bases). The CDR3 consists of 15 residues. Looked up from germline, CDR1 is SGHRS and CDR2 is YFSETQ. The ends were cut back, 4 bases at V and 10 bases at J, with 23 bases in the middle. CDR3 DNA sequence: TGCGCCAGCAGCCCACAGCCCGCTTCAGGGGCTGCAGCTTTCTTT. This translates into CASSPQPASGAAAFF.

As to this clone: The same CDR3 also results from other DNA sequences found in this sample. V gene TRBV27 combines with J gene TRBJ2-3; 9 bases are a match to TRBD2. CDR1 MNHEY and CDR2 SMNVEV come from the germline V gene (reference sequence). CDR3 length: 15 amino acids. V lost 3 bases and J lost 1; bases outside the gene matches: 2. The CDR3 sequence is CASSLGGRGTDTQYF. The DNA of the CDR3 is TGTGCCAGCAGTTTGGGCGGGAGGGGCACAGATACGCAGTATTTT.

V usage is TRBV30 and J usage is TRBJ2-1; D unclear. The germline V and J ends were trimmed by 1 base and 0 bases, with 10 bases remaining between them. This CDR3 is built from 15 residues. Germline V gene lookup returns CDR1 GTSNPN and CDR2 SVGIG (reference sequence). Written as DNA, the CDR3 is TGTGCCTGGAGTGCCATAGCAACCTCCTACAATGAGCAGTTCTTC. It specifies CAWSAIATSYNEQFF.

This chain uses TRBV4-1 with TRBJ2-2, with 10 bases lining up with TRBD2. The germline gives CDR1 MGHRA, CDR2 YSYEKL. This CDR3 region has 18 residues. The V gene end was trimmed by 4 bases and the J gene end by 4 bases; junction bases not matched to a gene: 12. The CDR3 DNA reads as TGCGCCAGCAGCCCATATGGGCTAGCGGGAGCGGGCACCGGGGAGCTGTTTTTT. This encodes CASSPYGLAGAGTGELFF.

The rearrangement joins TRBV7-9 to TRBJ1-1; TRBD1 agrees at 9 bases. Germline values: CDR1 SEHNR, CDR2 FQNEAQ (reference sequence). The CDR3 covers 16 residues. V dropped 5 bases and J dropped 0; count of bases not matched to a gene: 7. CDR3 sequence reads: CASSLTGGALNTEAFF. DNA of the CDR3: TGTGCCAGCAGCCTAACAGGGGGCGCGTTGAACACTGAAGCTTTCTTT.

The J gene is TRBJ2-1, the V gene TRBV5-4; TRBD2 aligns across 16 bases. The trim removed 4 bases at V and 8 bases at J, leaving 3 bases unmatched. Germline loops: CDR1 SGHNT, CDR2 YYREEE (reference sequence). The CDR3 runs 15 residues. The CDR3 is CASSPGLAGGHEQFF. The CDR3 DNA is TGTGCCAGCAGCCCGGGACTAGCGGGAGGGCATGAGCAGTTCTTC.

This clone was found a few times. The rearrangement links TRBV7-9 to TRBJ2-7; 9 bases agree with TRBD1. CDR1 is SEHNR and CDR2 is FQNEAQ in the germline V gene (reference sequence). This CDR3 comprises 14 residues. V trimming: 2 bases; J trimming: 3 bases; junction bases outside the gene matches: 2. This CDR3 reads CASSLRGQGYEQYF. For the CDR3, the DNA is TGTGCCAGCAGCTTACGGGGACAGGGCTACGAGCAGTACTTC.

The chain uses TRBV12-3 or TRBV12-4 and TRBJ2-1; possibly TRBD1 for D (6 bases). V gave up 5 bases and J gave up 6 bases, with 8 bases separating them. This CDR3 spans 12 amino acids. CDR3 DNA: TGTGCCAGCAGTAAACAGGGCAATGAGCAGTTCTTC. Protein sequence: CASSKQGNEQFF.

The gene calls are TRBV4-3 and TRBJ2-7; D not certain. Trimming stripped 3 bases from V and 0 bases from J, with 21 bases between. Per germline, CDR1 LGHNA and CDR2 YSLEER. There are 18 residues in the CDR3. The CDR3 DNA reads TGCGCCAGCAGCCACGAGGTGATGCCGGGTCCAGCCTCCTACGAGCAGTACTTC. Translation gives CASSHEVMPGPASYEQYF.

This clone has only one observation. This chain links TRBV9 with TRBJ2-1; TRBD1 agrees at 8 bases. The CDR3 sequence is 14 residues long. The V and J ends lost 3 bases and 6 bases, in that order; junction bases with no gene match: 5. Germline V gene lookup returns CDR1 SGDLS and CDR2 YYNGEE. CDR3 residues: CASSARGRSNEQFF. For the CDR3, the DNA is TGTGCCAGCAGCGCCAGGGGGCGCTCCAATGAGCAGTTCTTC.

The CDR3 DNA is TGTGCCAGCAGCCAGAGACAGGGGCCTAACTATGGCTACACCTTC. Protein: CASSQRQGPNYGYTF. The V call is TRBV3-1 (or the pseudogene TRBV3-2), the J call TRBJ1-2; 8 nucleotides match TRBD1. The trim removed 3 bases at V and 0 bases at J, leaving 3 bases unmatched. The CDR3 is made up of 15 amino acids. The germline V gene has CDR1 LGHDT and CDR2 YNNKEL (reference sequence).

The rearrangement uses TRBV9 and TRBJ1-2; no clear D. Trimming cost V 3 bases and J 7 bases, with 13 bases left between them. This CDR3 region has 13 residues. Germline CDR1 and CDR2: SGDLS and YYNGEE. The chain's CDR3 is CASSEGPGGGYTF. CDR3 coding DNA: TGTGCCAGCAGCGAAGGTCCCGGCGGTGGCTACACCTTC.

This chain uses TRBV11-2 with TRBJ1-1; 8 bases match TRBD1. The ends lost 2 bases at V and 6 bases at J; junction bases unmatched: 8. The germline CDR1 and CDR2 sequences are SGHAT and FQNNGV. The CDR3 length is 15 residues. The CDR3 region is CASSLTGGGFSEAFF. CDR3 in DNA: TGTGCCAGCAGCTTAACAGGGGGAGGTTTCTCTGAAGCTTTCTTT.

The chain combines TRBV2 with TRBJ2-3; D is perhaps TRBD2 (5 bases). This CDR3 comprises 14 residues. V was clipped by 4 bases and J by 4 bases, with 12 bases between them. CDR1 and CDR2 (germline): SNHLY, FYNNEI. CDR3 sequence reads: CASSVQWESDTQYF. For the CDR3, the DNA is TGTGCCAGCAGTGTCCAGTGGGAGTCAGATACGCAGTATTTT.

This clone was found a few times. The V gene is TRBV2, the J gene TRBJ1-2, with D hard to call. Trimming left V 5 bases short and J 2 bases short, with 12 bases between. This CDR3 contains 14 residues. Germline V CDR1 and CDR2: SNHLY, FYNNEI. The CDR3 is CASSLVGGNYGYTF. The CDR3 nucleotides are TGTGCCAGCAGTCTTGTGGGCGGGAACTATGGCTACACCTTC.

The chain links TRBV10-3 to TRBJ1-1; D possibly corresponds to TRBD1 (6 bases). Trimming took off 3 bases at V and 5 bases at J, with 10 bases between the two ends. The CDR3 length is 13 residues. Germline V gene sequence: CDR1 ENHRY, CDR2 SYGVKD. The CDR3 DNA sequence: TGTGCCATCAGTGACCTCAGGGGAACTGAAGCTTTCTTT. It yields the protein CAISDLRGTEAFF.

A remark on this clone: The limits of the CDR3 on the DNA are not certain, so only TCRdb's listed CDR3 is given. V and J are TRBV21-1 and TRBJ2-7; the D call in the table, TRBD2, was not verified against the DNA. TRBV21-1 counts as a pseudogene. The CDR3 is 17 residues long, counting both termini. CDR3 in amino acids: CASSKVGGGARPYEQYF.

The genes are TRBV4-3 and TRBJ2-1, with D maybe TRBD2 (6 bases). Trimming left V 0 bases short and J 8 bases short, with 26 bases between. Germline V gives CDR1 LGHNA, CDR2 YSLEER. The CDR3 covers 19 residues. Here the CDR3 reads CASSQDFGPGLSTSDEQFF. For the CDR3, the DNA is TGCGCCAGCAGCCAAGATTTTGGCCCTGGACTATCAACATCGGATGAGCAGTTCTTC.

J is TRBJ2-2 and V is TRBV6-5, with 7 bases identical to TRBD1. The CDR3 is 16 amino acids. The V and J ends lost 0 bases and 6 bases, in that order; junction bases with no gene match: 7. Per the germline V gene, CDR1 is MNHEY and CDR2 is SVGAGI. The CDR3 coding sequence is TGTGCCAGCAGTTACTCGAGGGGGCTGGGAGCCGGGGAGCTGTTTTTT. This encodes CASSYSRGLGAGELFF.

The V gene is TRBV4-3, the J gene TRBJ2-2; TRBD2 matches at 8 bases. Trimming removed 0 bases from V and 13 bases from J; junction bases left unmatched: 4. Germline V gives CDR1 LGHNA, CDR2 YSLEER. This CDR3 is 13 amino acids long. The CDR3 DNA is TGCGCCAGCAGCCAAGATTCAGGACTAGCGCTGTTTTTT. It specifies CASSQDSGLALFF.

The genes are TRBV9 and TRBJ2-3; 13 bases agree with TRBD2. CDR3 length: 18 residues. Germline V gives CDR1 SGDLS, CDR2 YYNGEE. J lost 0 bases, V lost 3 bases, and 7 bases had no gene match. The DNA of the CDR3 is TGTGCCAGCAGCGCCCATCTGACTAGCGGGAGGAGCACAGATACGCAGTATTTT. Translation: CASSAHLTSGRSTDTQYF.